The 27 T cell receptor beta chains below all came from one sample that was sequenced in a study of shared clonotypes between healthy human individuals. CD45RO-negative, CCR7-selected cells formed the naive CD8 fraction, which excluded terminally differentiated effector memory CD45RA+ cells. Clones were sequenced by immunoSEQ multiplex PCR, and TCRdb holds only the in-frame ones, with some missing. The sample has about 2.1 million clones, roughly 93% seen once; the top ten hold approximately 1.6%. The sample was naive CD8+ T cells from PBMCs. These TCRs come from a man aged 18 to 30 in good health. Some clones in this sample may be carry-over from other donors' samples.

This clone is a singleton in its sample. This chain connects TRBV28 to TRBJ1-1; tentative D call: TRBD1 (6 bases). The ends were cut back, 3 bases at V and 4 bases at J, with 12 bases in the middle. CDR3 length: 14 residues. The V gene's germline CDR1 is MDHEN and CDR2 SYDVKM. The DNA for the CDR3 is TGTGCCAGCAGTTTTCAGGGGTGGGGCACTGAAGCTTTCTTT. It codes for CASSFQGWGTEAFF.

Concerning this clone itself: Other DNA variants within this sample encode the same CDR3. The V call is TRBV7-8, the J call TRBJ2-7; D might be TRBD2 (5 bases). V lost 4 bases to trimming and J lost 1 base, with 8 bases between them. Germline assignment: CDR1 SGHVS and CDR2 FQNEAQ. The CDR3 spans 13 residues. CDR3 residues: CASSSRTSYEQYF. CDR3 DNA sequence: TGTGCCAGCAGCTCGCGGACTTCCTACGAGCAGTACTTC.

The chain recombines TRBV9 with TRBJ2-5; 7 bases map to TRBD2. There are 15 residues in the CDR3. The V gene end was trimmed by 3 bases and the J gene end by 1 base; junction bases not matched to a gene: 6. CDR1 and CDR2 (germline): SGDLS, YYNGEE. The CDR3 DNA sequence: TGTGCCAGCAGCGCCAGCGGCGGGGGCCAAGAGACCCAGTACTTC. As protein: CASSASGGGQETQYF.

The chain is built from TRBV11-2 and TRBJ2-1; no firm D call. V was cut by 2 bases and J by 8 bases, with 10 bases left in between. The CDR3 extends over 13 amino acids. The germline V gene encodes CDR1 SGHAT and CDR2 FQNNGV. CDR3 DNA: TGTGCCAGCAGCTTAACGACCGGCTATGAGCAGTTCTTC. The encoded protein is CASSLTTGYEQFF.

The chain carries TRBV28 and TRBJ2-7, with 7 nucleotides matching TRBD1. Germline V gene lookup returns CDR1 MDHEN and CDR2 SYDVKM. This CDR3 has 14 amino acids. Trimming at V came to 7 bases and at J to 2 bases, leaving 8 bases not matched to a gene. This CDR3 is CASTVTGATYEQYF. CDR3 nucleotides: TGTGCCAGCACCGTTACAGGGGCCACCTACGAGCAGTACTTC.

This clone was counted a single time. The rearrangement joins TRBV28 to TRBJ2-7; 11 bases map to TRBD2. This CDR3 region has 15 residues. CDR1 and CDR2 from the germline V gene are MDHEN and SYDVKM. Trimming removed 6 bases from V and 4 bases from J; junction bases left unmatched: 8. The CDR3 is CASSSPTSGVYEQYF. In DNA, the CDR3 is TGTGCCAGCAGCTCCCCGACTAGCGGGGTTTACGAGCAGTACTTC.

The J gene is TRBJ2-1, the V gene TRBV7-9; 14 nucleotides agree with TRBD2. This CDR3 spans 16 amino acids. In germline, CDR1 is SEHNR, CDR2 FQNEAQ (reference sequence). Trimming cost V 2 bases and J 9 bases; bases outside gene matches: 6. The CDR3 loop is CASSLPRLAGGGEQFF. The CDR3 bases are TGTGCCAGCAGCTTACCGAGACTAGCGGGAGGGGGTGAGCAGTTCTTC.

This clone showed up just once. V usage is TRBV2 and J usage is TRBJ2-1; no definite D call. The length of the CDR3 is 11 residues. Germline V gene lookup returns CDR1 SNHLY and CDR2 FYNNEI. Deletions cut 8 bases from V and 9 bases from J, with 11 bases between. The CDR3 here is CASVWVSEQFF. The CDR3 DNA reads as TGTGCCAGCGTTTGGGTCAGTGAGCAGTTCTTC.

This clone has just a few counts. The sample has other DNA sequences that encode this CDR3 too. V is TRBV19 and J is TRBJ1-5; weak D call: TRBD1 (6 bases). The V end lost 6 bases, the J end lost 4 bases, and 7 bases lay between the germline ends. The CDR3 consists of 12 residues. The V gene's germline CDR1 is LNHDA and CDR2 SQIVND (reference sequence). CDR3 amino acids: CASSRGNQPQHF. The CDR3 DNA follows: TGTGCCAGTAGCAGGGGTAATCAGCCCCAGCATTTT.

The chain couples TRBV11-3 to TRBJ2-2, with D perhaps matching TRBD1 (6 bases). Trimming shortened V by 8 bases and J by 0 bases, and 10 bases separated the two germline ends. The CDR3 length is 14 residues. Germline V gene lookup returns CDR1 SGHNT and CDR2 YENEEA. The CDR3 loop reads CASCRDTNTGELFF. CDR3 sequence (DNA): TGTGCCAGCTGTAGGGACACGAACACCGGGGAGCTGTTTTTT. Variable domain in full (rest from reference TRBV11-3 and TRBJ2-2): EAGVVQSPRYKIIEKKQPVAFWCNPISGHNTLYWYLQNLGQGPELLIRYENEEAVDDSQLPKDRFSAERLKGVDSTLKIQPAELGDSAVYLCASCRDTNTGELFFGEGSRLTVL.

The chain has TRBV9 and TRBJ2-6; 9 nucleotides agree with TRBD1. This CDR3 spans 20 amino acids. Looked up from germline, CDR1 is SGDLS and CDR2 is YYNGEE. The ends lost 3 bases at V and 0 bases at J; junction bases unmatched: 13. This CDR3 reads CASSAFGTGRLGSGANVLTF. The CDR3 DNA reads TGTGCCAGCAGCGCCTTCGGGACAGGGCGTCTGGGCTCTGGGGCCAACGTCCTGACTTTC.

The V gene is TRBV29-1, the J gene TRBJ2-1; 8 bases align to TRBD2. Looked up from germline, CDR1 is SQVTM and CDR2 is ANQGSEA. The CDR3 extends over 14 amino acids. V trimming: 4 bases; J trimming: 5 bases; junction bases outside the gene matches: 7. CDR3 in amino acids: CSVVAGGPNNEQFF. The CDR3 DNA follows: TGCAGCGTTGTGGCGGGGGGCCCAAACAATGAGCAGTTCTTC.

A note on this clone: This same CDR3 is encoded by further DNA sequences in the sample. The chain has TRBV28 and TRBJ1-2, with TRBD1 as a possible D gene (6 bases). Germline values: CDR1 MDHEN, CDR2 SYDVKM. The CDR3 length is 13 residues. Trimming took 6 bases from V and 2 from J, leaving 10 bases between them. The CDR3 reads CASSLGQNYGYTF. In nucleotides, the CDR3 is TGTGCCAGCAGCCTCGGACAGAACTATGGCTACACCTTC.

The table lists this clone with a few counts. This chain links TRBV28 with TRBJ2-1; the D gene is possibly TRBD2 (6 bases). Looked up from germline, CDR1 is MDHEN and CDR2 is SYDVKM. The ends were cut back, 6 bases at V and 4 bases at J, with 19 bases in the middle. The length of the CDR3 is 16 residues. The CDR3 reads CASRPTGVGPYNEQFF. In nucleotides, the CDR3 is TGTGCCAGCAGACCGACGGGGGTAGGGCCGTACAATGAGCAGTTCTTC.

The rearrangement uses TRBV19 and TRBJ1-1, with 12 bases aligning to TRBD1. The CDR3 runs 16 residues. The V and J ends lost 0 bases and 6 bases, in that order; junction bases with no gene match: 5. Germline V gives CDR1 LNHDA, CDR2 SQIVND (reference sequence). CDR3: CASSIEPGQGASEAFF. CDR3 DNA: TGTGCCAGTAGTATAGAACCGGGACAGGGGGCCTCTGAAGCTTTCTTT.

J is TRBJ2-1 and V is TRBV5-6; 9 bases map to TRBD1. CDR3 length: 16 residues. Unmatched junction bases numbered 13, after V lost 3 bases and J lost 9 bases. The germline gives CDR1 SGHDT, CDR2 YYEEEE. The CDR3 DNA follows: TGTGCCAGCAGCTCCGGCACCGGGACAGGGCACTCTGAGCAGTTCTTC. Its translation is CASSSGTGTGHSEQFF. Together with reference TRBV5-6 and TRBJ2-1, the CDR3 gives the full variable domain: DAGVTQSPTHLIKTRGQQVTLRCSPKSGHDTVSWYQQALGQGPQFIFQYYEEEERQRGNFPDRFSGHQFPNYSSELNVNALLLGDSALYLCASSSGTGTGHSEQFFGPGTRLTVL.

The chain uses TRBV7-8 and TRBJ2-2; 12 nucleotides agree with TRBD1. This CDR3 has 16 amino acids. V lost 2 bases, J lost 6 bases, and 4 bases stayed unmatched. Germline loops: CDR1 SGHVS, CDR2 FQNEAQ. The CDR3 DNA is TGTGCCAGCAGCTTACTCGGGACAGGGGGCCCCGGGGAGCTGTTTTTT. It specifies CASSLLGTGGPGELFF.

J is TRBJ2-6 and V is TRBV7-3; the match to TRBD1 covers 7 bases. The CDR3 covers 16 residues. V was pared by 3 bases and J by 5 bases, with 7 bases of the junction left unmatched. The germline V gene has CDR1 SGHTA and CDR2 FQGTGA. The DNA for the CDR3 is TGTGCCAGCAGCTTTCTTCGACAGGGTAGGGCCAACGTCCTGACTTTC. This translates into CASSFLRQGRANVLTF.

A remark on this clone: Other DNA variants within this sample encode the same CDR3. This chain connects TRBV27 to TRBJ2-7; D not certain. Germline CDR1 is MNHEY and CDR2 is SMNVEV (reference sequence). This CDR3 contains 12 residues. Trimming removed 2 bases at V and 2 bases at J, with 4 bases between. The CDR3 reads CASSLLAYEQYF. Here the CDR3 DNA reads TGTGCCAGCAGTTTACTTGCCTACGAGCAGTACTTC.

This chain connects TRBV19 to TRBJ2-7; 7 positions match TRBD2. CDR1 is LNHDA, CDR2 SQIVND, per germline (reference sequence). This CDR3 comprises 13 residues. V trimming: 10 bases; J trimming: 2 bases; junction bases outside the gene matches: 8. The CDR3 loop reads CATASGITYEQYF. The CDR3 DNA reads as TGTGCCACCGCCAGCGGGATCACCTACGAGCAGTACTTC.

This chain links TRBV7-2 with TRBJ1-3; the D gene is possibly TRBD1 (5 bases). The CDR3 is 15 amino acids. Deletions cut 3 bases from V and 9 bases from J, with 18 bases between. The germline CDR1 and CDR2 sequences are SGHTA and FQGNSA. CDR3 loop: CASSFDRITPRTIYF. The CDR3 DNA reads TGTGCCAGCAGCTTCGACAGAATAACGCCCCGCACCATATATTTT.

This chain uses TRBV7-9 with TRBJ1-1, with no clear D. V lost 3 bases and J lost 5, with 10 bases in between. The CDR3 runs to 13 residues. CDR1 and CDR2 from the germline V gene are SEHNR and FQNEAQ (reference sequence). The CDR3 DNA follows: TGTGCCAGCAGCTTCCGGACGGAAACTGAAGCTTTCTTT. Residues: CASSFRTETEAFF.

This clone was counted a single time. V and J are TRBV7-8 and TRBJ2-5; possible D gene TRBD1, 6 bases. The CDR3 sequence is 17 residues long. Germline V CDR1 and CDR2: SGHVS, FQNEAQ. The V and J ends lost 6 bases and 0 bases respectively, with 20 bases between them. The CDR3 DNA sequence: TGTGCCAGCAGACACAGGGAGCCAGGCCCCTACCAAGAGACCCAGTACTTC. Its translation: CASRHREPGPYQETQYF.

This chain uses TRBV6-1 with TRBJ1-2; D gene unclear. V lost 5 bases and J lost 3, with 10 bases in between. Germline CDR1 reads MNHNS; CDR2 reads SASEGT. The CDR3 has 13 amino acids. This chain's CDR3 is CASSNNPHYGYTF. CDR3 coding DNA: TGTGCCAGCAGTAACAACCCCCACTATGGCTACACCTTC.

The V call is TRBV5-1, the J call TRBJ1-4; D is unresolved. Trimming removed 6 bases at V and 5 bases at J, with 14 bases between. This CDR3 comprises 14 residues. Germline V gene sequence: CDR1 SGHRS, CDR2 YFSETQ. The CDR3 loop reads CASTTDPTNEKLFF. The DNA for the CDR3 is TGCGCCAGCACCACGGACCCGACAAATGAAAAACTGTTTTTT.

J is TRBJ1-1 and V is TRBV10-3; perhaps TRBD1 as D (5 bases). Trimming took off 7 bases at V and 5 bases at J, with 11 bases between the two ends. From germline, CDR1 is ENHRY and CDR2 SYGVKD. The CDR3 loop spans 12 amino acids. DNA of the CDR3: TGTGCCATCAACGAGGGGTTAACTGAAGCTTTCTTT. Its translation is CAINEGLTEAFF.

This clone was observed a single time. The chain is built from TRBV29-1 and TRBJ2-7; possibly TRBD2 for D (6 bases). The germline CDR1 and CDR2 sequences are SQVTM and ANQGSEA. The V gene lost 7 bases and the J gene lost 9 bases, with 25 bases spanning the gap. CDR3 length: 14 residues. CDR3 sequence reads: CSALPEQGPGGQYF. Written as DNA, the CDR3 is TGCAGCGCCCTACCGGAACAAGGGCCCGGGGGGCAGTACTTC.